Each of the 25 T cell receptor beta chains below was sequenced from the same sample in a study of shared clonotypes between healthy human individuals. Sequencing was performed with immunoSEQ multiplex PCR; in TCRdb, only in-frame clones are kept and a portion is missing. The data contain 950,000 to 1,300,000 clones, roughly 80% of them singletons. The specimen was memory CD4+ T cells sorted from blood. Subset of the sample: CD45RA-negative fraction. These receptors were collected from a man between 18 and 35 years old in good health.

The chain employs TRBV23-1 and TRBJ2-3, with a tentative D call TRBD2 (6 bases). TRBV23-1 falls under the ORF class, with uncertain function. CDR3 length: 16 amino acids. V lost 9 bases, J lost 6 bases, and 25 bases lay in between. The CDR3, as DNA: TGCGCCAGGACTCTCGAGGCGGGACCCGTTTCGGATACGCAGTATTTT. Protein product: CARTLEAGPVSDTQYF.

As for this clone: This may come from a read error, since a much larger clone is one base off. This CDR3 is also generated by other DNA sequences in the sample. The chain is built from TRBV6-1 and TRBJ1-1; 9 bases fit TRBD1. Per germline, CDR1 MNHNS and CDR2 SASEGT. The CDR3 has 13 residues. V trimming: 6 bases; J trimming: 3 bases; junction bases outside the gene matches: 2. The CDR3 nucleotides read TGTGCCAGCAGCGGACAGGGGTACACTGAAGCTTTCTTT. Translated: CASSGQGYTEAFF.

Turning to this clone: This CDR3 is also generated by other DNA sequences in the sample. The chain couples TRBV6-5 to TRBJ1-5; D is uncertain. The CDR3 contains 13 residues. CDR1 is MNHEY, CDR2 SVGAGI, per germline. Trimming removed 6 bases from V and 2 bases from J, with 8 bases in between. The CDR3 here is CASSLTGNQPQHF. CDR3 in DNA: TGTGCCAGCAGCCTTACAGGCAATCAGCCCCAGCATTTT.

The chain combines TRBV2 with TRBJ2-3, with unresolved D. This CDR3 has 14 residues. Trimming pared 0 bases from V and 6 bases from J, leaving 10 bases between. Germline CDR1 is SNHLY and CDR2 is FYNNEI. This chain's CDR3 is CASSEAVTEDTQYF. For the CDR3, the DNA is TGTGCCAGCAGTGAAGCGGTAACGGAGGATACGCAGTATTTT.

Concerning this clone itself: The same CDR3 also results from other DNA sequences found in this sample. V usage is TRBV5-1 and J usage is TRBJ1-5, with unresolved D. The CDR3 has 15 residues. Trimming left V 0 bases short and J 0 bases short, with 7 bases between. CDR1 SGHRS and CDR2 YFSETQ come from the germline V gene. The CDR3 here is CASSLGGLSNQPQHF. The DNA for the CDR3 is TGCGCCAGCAGCTTGGGAGGGCTTAGCAATCAGCCCCAGCATTTT.

This chain joins TRBV2 and TRBJ1-4, with 8 bases that match TRBD1. The CDR3 is 15 residues long. Germline V gene data show CDR1 as SNHLY and CDR2 as FYNNEI. Unmatched junction bases numbered 6, after V lost 6 bases and J lost 3 bases. Here the CDR3 reads CASRDTGGSNEKLFF. CDR3 bases: TGTGCCAGCAGGGACACAGGGGGATCTAATGAAAAACTGTTTTTT.

This clone was observed a few times. At the DNA level, this CDR3 is encoded by other sequences in the same sample as well. The V call is TRBV5-1, the J call TRBJ2-3, with a possible D match to TRBD2 (5 bases). The CDR3 covers 13 residues. CDR1 is SGHRS, CDR2 YFSETQ, per germline. Trimming took off 0 bases at V and 3 bases at J, with 5 bases between the two ends. The CDR3 sequence is CASSLGGTDTQYF. In DNA form, the CDR3 reads TGCGCCAGCAGCTTGGGAGGGACAGATACGCAGTATTTT. Based on the CDR3 plus reference TRBV5-1 and TRBJ2-3, the full variable domain is KAGVTQTPRYLIKTRGQQVTLSCSPISGHRSVSWYQQTPGQGLQFLFEYFSETQRNKGNFPGRFSGRQFSNSRSEMNVSTLELGDSALYLCASSLGGTDTQYFGPGTRLTVL.

About this clone itself: One end of the junction varies from germline; a read error may be responsible. The V call is TRBV30, the J call TRBJ1-2; possible D gene TRBD1, 6 bases. The CDR3 totals 15 residues. Germline assignment: CDR1 GTSNPN and CDR2 SVGIG (reference sequence). CDR3 loop: CAGRPGGPIVYGYTF. In DNA, the CDR3 is TGTGCCGGGAGACCGGGGGGGCCGATAGTCTATGGCTACACCTTC.

The V gene is TRBV19, the J gene TRBJ1-2; weak D call: TRBD1 (6 bases). Trimming removed 8 bases at V and 5 bases at J, with 18 bases between. The CDR3 contains 14 residues. The germline V gene has CDR1 LNHDA and CDR2 SQIVND (reference sequence). CDR3: CASGARGGRYGYTF. DNA for the CDR3: TGTGCCAGTGGGGCTCGGGGGGGCCGGTATGGCTACACCTTC.

The gene calls are TRBV11-2 and TRBJ2-1, with no clear D. CDR1 and CDR2 (germline): SGHAT, FQNNGV. CDR3 length: 13 amino acids. Between the trimmed V and J ends, which lost 1 base and 15 bases, there was a span of 16 bases. The CDR3 sequence is CASSLVALPGVFF. CDR3 DNA: TGTGCCAGCAGCTTAGTCGCGCTCCCTGGGGTGTTCTTC.

The chain joins TRBV28 to TRBJ1-1; 7 bases line up with TRBD1. Germline CDR1 reads MDHEN; CDR2 reads SYDVKM. V dropped 5 bases and J dropped 2; count of bases not matched to a gene: 5. The CDR3 loop spans 14 amino acids. The CDR3 protein is CASSRQGPNTEAFF. In DNA, the CDR3 is TGTGCCAGCAGTCGACAGGGCCCAAACACTGAAGCTTTCTTT.

The chain joins TRBV6-5 to TRBJ2-5; either TRBD1 or TRBD2 may fit D (6 bases each). Germline CDR1 reads MNHEY; CDR2 reads SVGAGI. CDR3 length equals 13 residues. The V end lost 6 bases, the J end lost 5 bases, and 13 bases lay between the germline ends. In nucleotides, the CDR3 is TGTGCCAGCAGAAGGGGGGCTGGGGAGACCCAGTACTTC. Its protein product is CASRRGAGETQYF.

The gene calls are TRBV30 and TRBJ1-1, with a weak D call TRBD1 (5 bases). Germline values: CDR1 GTSNPN, CDR2 SVGIG (reference sequence). This CDR3 is 13 amino acids long. Trimming left V 3 bases short and J 0 bases short, with 8 bases between. CDR3 bases: TGTGCCTGGAGCGACAGACTGAACACTGAAGCTTTCTTT. It specifies CAWSDRLNTEAFF.

This chain uses TRBV27 with TRBJ2-7; 9 bases align to TRBD1. Germline-derived CDR1 and CDR2 are MNHEY and SMNVEV (reference sequence). This CDR3 contains 14 residues. V gave up 5 bases and J gave up 6 bases; unmatched junction bases: 8. The CDR3 sequence: CASSRGQGNSEQYF. CDR3 bases: TGTGCCAGCAGTAGGGGACAGGGAAATAGCGAGCAGTACTTC.

The CDR3 nucleotides read TGTGCCAGCAGCTCGCGAGGGGGGACAGATACGCAGTATTTT. Its protein product is CASSSRGGTDTQYF. V gene TRBV7-9 combines with J gene TRBJ2-3; tentatively, D is TRBD1 or TRBD2 (6 bases each). The CDR3 runs 14 residues. V dropped 4 bases and J dropped 3 bases, with 11 bases sitting between them. The germline CDR1 and CDR2 sequences are SEHNR and FQNEAQ (reference sequence).

V gene TRBV7-9 combines with J gene TRBJ1-5; TRBD1 matches 7 bases. The CDR3 contains 16 residues. The V gene end was trimmed by 3 bases and the J gene end by 2 bases; junction bases not matched to a gene: 7. Germline V CDR1 and CDR2: SEHNR, FQNEAQ (reference sequence). The CDR3 is CASSLDRLGGNQPQHF. DNA for the CDR3: TGTGCCAGCAGCTTGGACAGGCTAGGAGGCAATCAGCCCCAGCATTTT. The whole variable domain, filled in from reference TRBV7-9 and TRBJ1-5, reads DTGVSQNPRHKITKRGQNVTFRCDPISEHNRLYWYRQTLGQGPEFLTYFQNEAQLEKSRLLSDRFSAERPKGSFSTLEIQRTEQGDSAMYLCASSLDRLGGNQPQHFGDGTRLSIL.

The count of this clone is one. V is TRBV6-5 and J is TRBJ1-4, with 8 bases that match TRBD1. With 4 bases clipped from V and 10 bases from J, the junction kept 8 bases outside the gene matches. Germline V gene lookup returns CDR1 MNHEY and CDR2 SVGAGI. CDR3 size: 14 residues. The CDR3 sequence: CASSLTGGGGKLFF. Written as DNA, the CDR3 is TGTGCCAGCAGTTTAACAGGGGGAGGGGGAAAACTGTTTTTT.

The V call is TRBV10-3, the J call TRBJ1-2, with D tentatively TRBD1 (5 bases). From germline, CDR1 is ENHRY and CDR2 SYGVKD. The germline V and J ends were trimmed by 8 bases and 2 bases, with 12 bases remaining between them. The CDR3 is made up of 13 amino acids. This chain's CDR3 is CAIGGPPNYGYTF. The CDR3 DNA follows: TGTGCCATCGGGGGACCGCCGAACTATGGCTACACCTTC.

The chain couples TRBV11-2 to TRBJ2-3; 11 positions match TRBD1. V was pared by 5 bases and J by 8 bases, with 6 bases of the junction left unmatched. Germline CDR1 reads SGHAT; CDR2 reads FQNNGV. CDR3 size: 14 residues. CDR3 coding DNA: TGTGCCAGCAGCGCGGACAGGGGGCAGGGTACGCAGTATTTT. Its translation is CASSADRGQGTQYF.

Ten or more counts support this clone. No DNA is shown, since the ends of the CDR3 on it are uncertain; the CDR3 is the one TCRdb lists. This chain connects TRBV19 to TRBJ1-5. Germline V gene data show CDR1 as LNHDA and CDR2 as SQIVND (reference sequence). The CDR3 adds up to 17 amino acids, both ends counted. The CDR3 sequence: CASSIVTFGGYNQPQHF.

This rearrangement joins TRBV11-2 to TRBJ1-6, with D possibly TRBD1 on 5 matching bases. The CDR3 loop spans 15 amino acids. From germline, CDR1 is SGHAT and CDR2 FQNNGV. V dropped 3 bases and J dropped 8 bases, with 14 bases sitting between them. CDR3 amino acids: CASSFTLGGDSPLHF. CDR3 nucleotide sequence: TGTGCCAGCAGCTTCACCTTGGGGGGGGATTCACCCCTCCACTTT.

The sample holds many counts of this clone. This sample also contains other DNA sequences that code for the same CDR3. The J gene is TRBJ1-1, the V gene TRBV2, with D possibly being TRBD1 (6 bases). CDR3 length: 15 amino acids. V dropped 6 bases and J dropped 1 base, with 15 bases sitting between them. Germline CDR1 is SNHLY and CDR2 is FYNNEI. The CDR3 nucleotides are TGTGCCAGCAGGGGGGCGACAGGACCGAACACTGAAGCTTTCTTT. Its translation is CASRGATGPNTEAFF.

This clone was counted only a few times. The rearrangement uses TRBV7-9 and TRBJ1-3; D not certain. Germline CDR1 reads SEHNR; CDR2 reads FQNEAQ (reference sequence). CDR3 size: 16 residues. Trimming left V 6 bases short and J 0 bases short, with 15 bases between. CDR3 residues: CASRHPQANSGNTIYF. DNA of the CDR3: TGTGCCAGCAGACATCCCCAGGCCAACTCTGGAAACACCATATATTTT.

The chain has TRBV28 and TRBJ1-5, with a possible D match to TRBD1 (6 bases). This CDR3 region has 13 residues. Per the germline V gene, CDR1 is MDHEN and CDR2 is SYDVKM. Trimming took off 8 bases at V and 4 bases at J, with 12 bases between the two ends. DNA for the CDR3: TGTGCCAGCCATCGGACAGCTAATCAGCCCCAGCATTTT. It specifies CASHRTANQPQHF.

Points on this clone: Other DNA sequences of this sample code for an identical CDR3. The CDR3 DNA follows: TGTGCCAGCAGCCCTGACAGGGGAAACACCATATATTTT. Translation gives CASSPDRGNTIYF. The chain recombines TRBV5-6 with TRBJ1-3, with D perhaps matching TRBD1 (6 bases). The ends were cut back, 4 bases at V and 4 bases at J, with 9 bases in the middle. Germline loops: CDR1 SGHDT, CDR2 YYEEEE. The CDR3 extends over 13 amino acids. The whole variable domain, remainder taken from reference TRBV5-6 and TRBJ1-3, is DAGVTQSPTHLIKTRGQQVTLRCSPKSGHDTVSWYQQALGQGPQFIFQYYEEEERQRGNFPDRFSGHQFPNYSSELNVNALLLGDSALYLCASSPDRGNTIYFGEGSWLTVV.